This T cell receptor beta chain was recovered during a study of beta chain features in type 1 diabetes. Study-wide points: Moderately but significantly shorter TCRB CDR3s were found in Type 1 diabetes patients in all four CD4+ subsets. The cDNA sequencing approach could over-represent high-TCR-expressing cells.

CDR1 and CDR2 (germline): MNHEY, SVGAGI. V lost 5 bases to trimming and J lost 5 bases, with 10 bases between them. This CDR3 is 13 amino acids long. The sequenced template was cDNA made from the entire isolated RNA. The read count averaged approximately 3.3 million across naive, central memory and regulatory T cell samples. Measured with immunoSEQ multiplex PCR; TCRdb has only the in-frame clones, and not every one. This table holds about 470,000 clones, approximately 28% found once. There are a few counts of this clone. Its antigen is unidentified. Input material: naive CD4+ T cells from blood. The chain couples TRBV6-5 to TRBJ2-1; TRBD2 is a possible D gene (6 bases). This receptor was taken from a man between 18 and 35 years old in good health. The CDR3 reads CASSVDYNNEQFF. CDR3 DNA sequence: TGTGCCAGCAGTGTGGACTACAACAATGAGCAGTTCTTC.